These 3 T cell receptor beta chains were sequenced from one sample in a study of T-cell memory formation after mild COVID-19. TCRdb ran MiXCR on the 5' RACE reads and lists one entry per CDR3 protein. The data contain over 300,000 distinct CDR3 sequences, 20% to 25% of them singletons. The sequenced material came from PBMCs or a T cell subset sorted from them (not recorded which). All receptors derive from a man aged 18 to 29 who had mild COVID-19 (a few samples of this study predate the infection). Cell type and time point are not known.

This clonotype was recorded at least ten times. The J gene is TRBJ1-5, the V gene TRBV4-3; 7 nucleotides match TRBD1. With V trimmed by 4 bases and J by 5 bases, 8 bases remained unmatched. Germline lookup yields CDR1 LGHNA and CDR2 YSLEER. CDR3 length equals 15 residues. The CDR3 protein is CASSPTGDSYQPQHF. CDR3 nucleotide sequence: TGCGCCAGCAGCCCAACAGGGGACAGTTATCAGCCCCAGCATTTT.

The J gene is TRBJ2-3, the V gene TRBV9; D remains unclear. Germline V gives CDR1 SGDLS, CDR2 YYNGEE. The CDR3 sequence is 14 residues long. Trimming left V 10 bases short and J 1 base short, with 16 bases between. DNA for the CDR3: TGTGCCTCTGGTTCCCTATGGCGCACAGATACGCAGTATTTT. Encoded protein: CASGSLWRTDTQYF.

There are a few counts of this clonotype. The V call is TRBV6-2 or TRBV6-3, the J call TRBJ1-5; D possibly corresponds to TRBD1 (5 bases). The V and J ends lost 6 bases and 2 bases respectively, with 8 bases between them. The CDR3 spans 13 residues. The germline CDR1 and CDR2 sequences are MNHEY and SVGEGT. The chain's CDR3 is CASSGRGNQPQHF. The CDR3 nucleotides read TGTGCCAGCAGCGGCAGGGGCAATCAGCCCCAGCATTTT.